The rows below give T cell receptor beta chains drawn from one sample of a study of T-cell memory formation after mild COVID-19. TCRdb analysed the 5' RACE reads with MiXCR anew, one entry per CDR3 protein. The sample has about 140,000 distinct CDR3 sequences; 13% to 15% are singletons. Sequenced: PBMCs or a T cell subset sorted from them (not recorded which). These receptors all stem from an adult woman who had mild COVID-19 (a few samples of this study predate the infection). Cell type and time point are not known. CDR3s include the opening cysteine and the closing phenylalanine or tryptophan. D genes are given only for firm matches. Not every row has a clone size; where given, it reads once, few, many or a size class.

j_call: TRBJ2-2
clone_size: NA
v_call: TRBV13
d_call: NA
cdr3_aa: CASSEVGGELFF
cdr3_nt: TGTGCCAGCAGCGAGGTGGGCGGGGAGCTGTTTTTT

j_call: TRBJ1-1
clone_size: NA
v_call: TRBV20-1
d_call: NA
cdr3_aa: CSARVGDTVNTEAFF
cdr3_nt: TGCAGTGCTAGAGTTGGGGACACCGTGAACACTGAAGCTTTCTTT

j_call: TRBJ1-2
clone_size: many
v_call: TRBV24-1
d_call: TRBD1
cdr3_aa: CATRDGQGTAVTF
cdr3_nt: TGTGCCACCAGGGATGGACAGGGGACCGCGGTCACCTTC

j_call: TRBJ2-2
clone_size: few
v_call: TRBV5-1
d_call: NA
cdr3_aa: CASSLFDRRARTGELFF
cdr3_nt: TGCGCCAGCAGCTTGTTCGACAGACGGGCGAGGACCGGGGAGCTGTTTTTT

j_call: TRBJ2-1
clone_size: medium-sized
v_call: TRBV7-9
d_call: TRBD2
cdr3_aa: CASTQTGGPVDGQFF
cdr3_nt: TGTGCCAGCACCCAGACGGGAGGGCCTGTCGATGGGCAGTTCTTC

j_call: TRBJ2-1
clone_size: few
v_call: TRBV4-2
d_call: NA
cdr3_aa: CASSQGTYNEQFF
cdr3_nt: TGTGCCAGCAGCCAAGGGACTTACAATGAGCAGTTCTTC

j_call: TRBJ2-7
clone_size: few
v_call: TRBV27
d_call: NA
cdr3_aa: CASSPVYSYEQYF
cdr3_nt: TGTGCCAGCAGCCCGGTGTACTCCTACGAGCAGTACTTC

j_call: TRBJ2-7
clone_size: NA
v_call: TRBV7-9
d_call: TRBD2
cdr3_aa: CASTENPTSGDYEQYF
cdr3_nt: TGTGCCAGCACCGAAAACCCGACTAGCGGGGACTACGAGCAGTACTTC

j_call: TRBJ1-1
clone_size: few
v_call: TRBV11-2
d_call: TRBD1
cdr3_aa: CASSLFPGTGGDTTEAFF
cdr3_nt: TGTGCCAGCAGCTTATTTCCCGGGACAGGGGGAGATACCACTGAAGCTTTCTTT

j_call: TRBJ2-5
clone_size: few
v_call: TRBV7-9
d_call: NA
cdr3_aa: CASSGIETQYF
cdr3_nt: TGTGCCAGCAGCGGCATAGAGACCCAGTACTTC

j_call: TRBJ2-2
clone_size: NA
v_call: TRBV5-1
d_call: TRBD1
cdr3_aa: CASSLAGGRELFF
cdr3_nt: TGCGCCAGCAGCTTGGCAGGGGGCCGGGAGCTGTTTTTT

j_call: TRBJ2-3
clone_size: NA
v_call: TRBV27
d_call: NA
cdr3_aa: CASSSRRTDTQYF
cdr3_nt: TGTGCCAGCAGTTCCCGACGCACAGATACGCAGTATTTT

j_call: TRBJ2-6
clone_size: many
v_call: TRBV4-1
d_call: TRBD1
cdr3_aa: CASSQTPGQGIVSGANVLTF
cdr3_nt: TGCGCCAGCAGCCAAACGCCGGGACAGGGAATTGTCTCTGGGGCCAACGTCCTGACTTTC

j_call: TRBJ2-3
clone_size: NA
v_call: TRBV30
d_call: TRBD1
cdr3_aa: CAWIPVTGGTDTQYF
cdr3_nt: TGTGCCTGGATCCCGGTGACAGGGGGCACAGATACGCAGTATTTT

j_call: TRBJ1-1
clone_size: many
v_call: TRBV7-8
d_call: TRBD1
cdr3_aa: CASSKGTGGNTEAFF
cdr3_nt: TGTGCCAGCAGCAAAGGGACAGGGGGGAACACTGAAGCTTTCTTT

j_call: TRBJ1-5
clone_size: few
v_call: TRBV19
d_call: NA
cdr3_aa: CASSIDTPTILGNQPQHF
cdr3_nt: TGTGCCAGTAGTATAGATACCCCTACAATCCTGGGCAATCAGCCCCAGCATTTT

j_call: TRBJ2-1
clone_size: NA
v_call: TRBV12-3/TRBV12-4
d_call: NA
cdr3_aa: CASSHPWQGQFF
cdr3_nt: TGTGCCAGCAGTCACCCATGGCAGGGGCAGTTCTTC

j_call: TRBJ2-5
clone_size: few
v_call: TRBV18
d_call: NA
cdr3_aa: CASSPPSSETQYF
cdr3_nt: TGTGCCAGCTCACCACCGAGCAGCGAGACCCAGTACTTC

j_call: TRBJ2-2
clone_size: few
v_call: TRBV4-1
d_call: NA
cdr3_aa: CASSQGDNTGELFF
cdr3_nt: TGCGCCAGCAGCCAAGGAGACAACACCGGGGAGCTGTTTTTT

j_call: TRBJ1-2
clone_size: NA
v_call: TRBV5-1
d_call: NA
cdr3_aa: CASSSTEQGYTF
cdr3_nt: TGCGCCAGCAGCTCTACGGAGCAAGGCTACACCTTC

j_call: TRBJ2-3
clone_size: many
v_call: TRBV7-9
d_call: NA
cdr3_aa: CASSSRIAVGGTDTQYF
cdr3_nt: TGTGCCAGCAGCTCCCGGATAGCGGTCGGAGGCACAGATACGCAGTATTTT

j_call: TRBJ2-3
clone_size: many
v_call: TRBV7-3
d_call: NA
cdr3_aa: CASSLLGLSTDTQYF
cdr3_nt: TGTGCCAGCAGCTTATTGGGCCTGAGCACAGATACGCAGTATTTT

j_call: TRBJ2-7
clone_size: NA
v_call: TRBV7-6
d_call: TRBD2
cdr3_aa: CASSLVGSGGSYEQYF
cdr3_nt: TGTGCCAGCAGCTTAGTAGGTAGCGGGGGGTCCTACGAGCAGTACTTC

j_call: TRBJ2-3
clone_size: NA
v_call: TRBV27
d_call: NA
cdr3_aa: CASSLYGTPDTQYF
cdr3_nt: TGTGCCAGCAGTTTGTACGGGACGCCCGATACGCAGTATTTT

j_call: TRBJ1-2
clone_size: NA
v_call: TRBV30
d_call: NA
cdr3_aa: CAWSDSFYGYTF
cdr3_nt: TGTGCCTGGAGCGACAGCTTCTATGGCTACACCTTC

j_call: TRBJ2-7
clone_size: NA
v_call: TRBV7-2
d_call: NA
cdr3_aa: CASSSRDLTYEQYF
cdr3_nt: TGTGCCAGCAGCTCCCGGGACCTCACCTACGAGCAGTACTTC

j_call: TRBJ2-7
clone_size: NA
v_call: TRBV5-1
d_call: TRBD1
cdr3_aa: CASSWTGGSYEQYF
cdr3_nt: TGCGCCAGCAGCTGGACAGGGGGCTCCTACGAGCAGTACTTC

j_call: TRBJ1-1
clone_size: NA
v_call: TRBV7-9
d_call: NA
cdr3_aa: CASSWERGPGTEAFF
cdr3_nt: TGTGCCAGCAGCTGGGAGCGGGGGCCGGGCACTGAAGCTTTCTTT

j_call: TRBJ2-1
clone_size: NA
v_call: TRBV9
d_call: TRBD2
cdr3_aa: CASSLLAGARGNEQFF
cdr3_nt: TGTGCCAGCAGCCTACTAGCGGGAGCAAGGGGTAATGAGCAGTTCTTC

j_call: TRBJ2-2
clone_size: few
v_call: TRBV20-1
d_call: NA
cdr3_aa: CSARDSGQPLDTGELFF
cdr3_nt: TGCAGTGCTAGAGATTCTGGACAGCCATTAGACACCGGGGAGCTGTTTTTT

j_call: TRBJ2-5
clone_size: NA
v_call: TRBV7-6
d_call: TRBD2
cdr3_aa: CASSLGVAGVGGETQYF
cdr3_nt: TGTGCCAGCAGCTTAGGGGTAGCGGGGGTAGGAGGAGAGACCCAGTACTTC

j_call: TRBJ2-1
clone_size: few
v_call: TRBV5-6
d_call: TRBD1
cdr3_aa: CASSLGPGGLRNEQFF
cdr3_nt: TGTGCCAGCAGCTTGGGTCCAGGGGGTCTGCGTAATGAGCAGTTCTTC

j_call: TRBJ2-7
clone_size: NA
v_call: TRBV20-1
d_call: TRBD2
cdr3_aa: CSATYFSTSISYEQYF
cdr3_nt: TGCAGTGCTACCTATTTCTCGACTAGCATCTCTTACGAGCAGTACTTC

j_call: TRBJ1-1
clone_size: NA
v_call: TRBV28
d_call: NA
cdr3_aa: CASSPPGGDQNTEAFF
cdr3_nt: TGTGCCAGCAGTCCGCCGGGGGGGGACCAGAACACTGAAGCTTTCTTT

j_call: TRBJ2-3
clone_size: NA
v_call: TRBV6-1
d_call: NA
cdr3_aa: CASSGWDTQYF
cdr3_nt: TGTGCCAGCAGTGGTTGGGATACGCAGTATTTT

j_call: TRBJ2-5
clone_size: few
v_call: TRBV11-1
d_call: NA
cdr3_aa: CASSFPPGTPETQYF
cdr3_nt: TGTGCCAGCAGCTTCCCCCCCGGGACCCCGGAGACCCAGTACTTC

j_call: TRBJ1-5
clone_size: NA
v_call: TRBV19
d_call: TRBD1
cdr3_aa: CATSQGVYSNQPQHF
cdr3_nt: TGTGCCACATCACAGGGGGTTTATAGCAATCAGCCCCAGCATTTT

j_call: TRBJ1-3
clone_size: few
v_call: TRBV6-5
d_call: NA
cdr3_aa: CASSYSKWRTGNTIYF
cdr3_nt: TGTGCCAGCAGTTACTCGAAATGGCGCACTGGAAACACCATATATTTT

j_call: TRBJ2-7
clone_size: few
v_call: TRBV4-1
d_call: NA
cdr3_aa: CASSQADSEIYEQYF
cdr3_nt: TGCGCCAGCAGCCAAGCCGACTCGGAAATCTACGAGCAGTACTTC

j_call: TRBJ2-7
clone_size: few
v_call: TRBV20-1
d_call: TRBD1
cdr3_aa: CSLLDRAAYEQYF
cdr3_nt: TGCAGTTTGCTTGACAGGGCGGCCTACGAGCAGTACTTC

j_call: TRBJ1-6
clone_size: NA
v_call: TRBV6-4
d_call: NA
cdr3_aa: CASSASDTADNSPLHF
cdr3_nt: TGTGCCAGCAGTGCCTCGGACACCGCGGATAATTCACCCCTCCACTTT

j_call: TRBJ1-1
clone_size: NA
v_call: TRBV5-1
d_call: NA
cdr3_aa: CASSIYKKGNTEAFF
cdr3_nt: TGCGCCAGCAGCATATATAAAAAGGGGAACACTGAAGCTTTCTTT

j_call: TRBJ2-5
clone_size: NA
v_call: TRBV13
d_call: TRBD2
cdr3_aa: CASSFAGGGQETQYF
cdr3_nt: TGTGCCAGCAGCTTTGCGGGAGGGGGCCAAGAGACCCAGTACTTC

j_call: TRBJ2-4
clone_size: NA
v_call: TRBV6-5
d_call: NA
cdr3_aa: CASSPSGAKNIQYF
cdr3_nt: TGTGCCAGCAGTCCGAGCGGCGCCAAAAACATTCAGTACTTC

j_call: TRBJ2-1
clone_size: NA
v_call: TRBV6-2/TRBV6-3
d_call: NA
cdr3_aa: CASSYEWENEQFF
cdr3_nt: TGTGCCAGCAGTTACGAGTGGGAGAATGAGCAGTTCTTC

j_call: TRBJ2-7
clone_size: NA
v_call: TRBV24-1
d_call: TRBD2
cdr3_aa: CATSSGTSSYEQYF
cdr3_nt: TGTGCCACGTCTAGCGGGACGAGCTCCTACGAGCAGTACTTC

j_call: TRBJ1-1
clone_size: NA
v_call: TRBV7-9
d_call: NA
cdr3_aa: CASTPWARDEAFF
cdr3_nt: TGTGCCAGCACCCCGTGGGCGAGGGATGAAGCTTTCTTT

j_call: TRBJ2-7
clone_size: few
v_call: TRBV7-2
d_call: NA
cdr3_aa: CASSLGLGEAYEQYF
cdr3_nt: TGTGCCAGCAGCTTAGGGTTGGGGGAAGCCTACGAGCAGTACTTC

j_call: TRBJ2-7
clone_size: NA
v_call: TRBV3-1
d_call: TRBD2
cdr3_aa: CASSQAGGLAGTYEQYF
cdr3_nt: TGTGCCAGCAGCCAAGCTGGGGGACTAGCGGGCACCTACGAGCAGTACTTC

j_call: TRBJ2-2
clone_size: few
v_call: TRBV9
d_call: NA
cdr3_aa: CASSQGGSTGELFF
cdr3_nt: TGTGCCAGCAGCCAAGGTGGCTCCACCGGGGAGCTGTTTTTT

j_call: TRBJ1-1
clone_size: NA
v_call: TRBV4-2
d_call: NA
cdr3_aa: CASSQDAQGLEAFF
cdr3_nt: TGTGCCAGCAGCCAAGATGCCCAGGGCCTTGAAGCTTTCTTT

j_call: TRBJ1-1
clone_size: many
v_call: TRBV7-9
d_call: NA
cdr3_aa: CASSLGVVEAFF
cdr3_nt: TGTGCCAGCAGCTTAGGAGTTGTAGAAGCTTTCTTT